This T cell receptor beta chain came from a study of T cell repertoires in cytomegalovirus infection. Background on the study: As its CMV epitopes, the study selected recently identified HLA-C-restricted and well-studied HLA-B-restricted targets.

TCRdb used MiXCR to reprocess the reads, holding one entry per CDR3 protein. There are nearly 700,000 distinct CDR3 sequences in the sample; around 35% occur only once, and around a sixth lies in the top ten. The germline V and J ends were trimmed by 7 bases and 2 bases, with 7 bases remaining between them. The CDR3 totals 13 residues. The germline CDR1 and CDR2 sequences are KGHDR and SFDVKD. Note on this clonotype: Its antigen is currently unknown.

The chain employs TRBV24-1 and TRBJ2-2, with D perhaps TRBD1 (5 bases). The source of this sequence is a human donor in good health (CMV status not recorded). Some clones in this sample may be carry-over from other donors' samples. Sample: cultured PBMCs, taken from culture after CMV antigen stimulation. CDR3 sequence (DNA): TGTGCCACCAGGACAGTTAACACCGGGGAGCTGTTTTTT. This encodes CATRTVNTGELFF.